This entry describes one T cell receptor beta chain. Its antigen is currently not known. No much larger clone is present one base from it, and per-base qualities are unavailable. Libraries were built with PCR. Instrument on record: Illumina HiSeq 2500. To reduce PCR and sequencing biases, unique molecular identifiers were incorporated into the TCR beta cDNA libraries. Per 1 to 10 million input T cells, 500,000 or so cDNA molecules were obtained, such that each molecule approximated one T cell. Patient libraries were prepared and sequenced with the same protocol used for the earlier healthy control dataset. Within a given batch, samples were prepared together, multiplexed and sequenced on the same HiSeq lane. For the original study's pipeline: MIGEC was used to process the raw barcoded reads, and molecular identifier groups with only a single read were discarded before consensus assembly and CDR3 extraction. Clonotype tables were post-analysed with VDJtools, and diversity was normalized by down-sampling all datasets to the smallest sample size. To correct batch-related cross-sample contamination, repertoire overlap clustering matched CDR3 amino acid sequences but not nucleotide sequences. In TCRdb, the public reads were trimmed at Q25 with fastp and aligned with MiXCR, with productive beta chains retained. Merged by CDR3 protein, the rows form single entries marked with the most common genes and DNA. TCRdb assigned the V and J calls; the authors' analysis was not used. Counted in this sample were 750,000 to 950,000 distinct CDR3 sequences; 53% of them appeared once. 4% to 5.5% of the sample comes from the top ten.

These data originate in a study of post-analysis software for immune sequencing data (dated by TCRdb to the mid-2010s). Study-wide context: Relapsing-remitting, secondary progressive and progressive-relapsing multiple sclerosis were recorded as disease courses, and subtype annotation was lacking for some patients. The patient repertoires were compared against some twelve previously published healthy control repertoires obtained from donors aged about 6 to 28 years. A subset of samples was prepared in parallel using single-end sample barcoding, then pooled and co-amplified after Illumina adapter ligation. Beyond this particular receptor, the publication reports: The multiple sclerosis patient group was slightly younger than the control group. When samples were clustered directly using the F measure, samples prepared in the same batch co-clustered strongly, which prompted a batch-effect correction. Patients showed significantly higher frequencies than controls for roughly five TRBV segments, among them TRBV5-6, TRBV5-1 and TRBV20-1. Normalized Chao1 diversity was significantly lower in multiple sclerosis patients than controls, suggesting substantial peripheral T-cell clonal expansion.

V gives up 0 bases and J gives up 2 bases, and the segment between their germline ends measures 17 bases. Measured from the cysteine to the phenylalanine, the CDR3 is 17 residues long. The entry retains the CDR3 DNA only, 51 bases that are in frame from base 1. TCR beta repertoires were profiled from peripheral blood of about a dozen young patients with multiple sclerosis to demonstrate the VDJtools post-analysis software. The patients with multiple sclerosis were children and adolescents between roughly 6 and 17 years of age. Sequencing was done on a sample of blood. This chain is built from TRBV12-3 or TRBV12-4 and TRBJ2-7; no D gene can be assigned with confidence. The source of this sequence is a girl aged 10 to 17 with multiple sclerosis. DNA sequence: TGTGCCAGCAGTTTAGCGGGCGGCAGGCCTAAGACCTACGAGCAGTACTTC. Protein translation: CASSLAGGRPKTYEQYF.